One and the same sample provided the 25 T cell receptor beta chains below, sequenced in a study of CD8 T cells in Susac syndrome. With random hexamers, roughly 0.45 to 1 ug RNA was reverse transcribed. TCRdb re-called the immunoSEQ multiplex PCR reads through MiXCR, storing one row per CDR3 protein. The repertoire consists of a few hundred thousand distinct CDR3 sequences, with approximately 95% occurring once and the leading ten covering 0.075% to 0.095%. The sample consisted of CD4+ T cells from PBMCs. The receptors come from a human donor with multiple sclerosis.

This chain joins TRBV6-6 and TRBJ2-4, with D unresolved. CDR3 length: 16 residues. Germline CDR1 MNHNY, CDR2 SVGAGI (reference sequence). V lost 6 bases and J 0 bases, leaving 15 bases between the germline ends. The CDR3 bases are TGTGCCAGCAGCCACCCGACACAATTAGCCAAAAACATTCAGTACTTC. This sequence encodes CASSHPTQLAKNIQYF.

V and J are TRBV20-1 and TRBJ2-3; TRBD1 is a possible D gene (5 bases). Germline V CDR1 and CDR2: DFQATT, SNEGSKA (reference sequence). V lost 3 bases, J lost 4 bases, and 11 bases lay in between. The CDR3 runs to 13 residues. CDR3 amino acids: CSASRGGADTQYF. The CDR3 coding sequence is TGCAGTGCTAGTAGGGGTGGGGCAGATACGCAGTATTTT.

CDR3 loop: CASSHSIYEQYF. Written as DNA, the CDR3 is TGTGCCAGCAGCCACAGCATTTACGAGCAGTACTTC. This chain links TRBV3-1 with TRBJ2-7; D unclear. V lost 3 bases and J 4 bases, leaving 7 bases between the germline ends. The CDR3 length is 12 residues. Germline V gives CDR1 LGHDT, CDR2 YNNKEL (reference sequence).

The gene calls are TRBV6-5 and TRBJ2-2; 11 positions match TRBD1. CDR3 size: 15 residues. Trimming cost V 5 bases and J 7 bases; bases outside gene matches: 6. Germline V gene data show CDR1 as MNHEY and CDR2 as SVGAGI. The CDR3: CASSPGQGAIGELFF. The CDR3 DNA reads TGTGCCAGCAGTCCCGGACAGGGGGCGATCGGGGAGCTGTTTTTT.

The rearrangement joins TRBV6-5 to TRBJ1-2, with 10 positions matching TRBD1. V lost 8 bases to trimming and J lost 6 bases; unmatched junction nucleotides: 3. Per the germline V gene, CDR1 is MNHEY and CDR2 is SVGAGI. There are 12 residues in the CDR3. The CDR3 here is CASGTGEDGYTF. CDR3 DNA sequence: TGTGCCAGCGGGACAGGGGAAGATGGCTACACCTTC.

CDR3 protein: CSGAGMTDTQYF. CDR3 DNA: TGCAGCGGGGCGGGGATGACAGATACGCAGTATTTT. This chain connects TRBV20-1 to TRBJ2-3, with D tentatively TRBD2 (6 bases). The CDR3 consists of 12 residues. The germline gives CDR1 DFQATT, CDR2 SNEGSKA (reference sequence).

V is TRBV7-3 and J is TRBJ2-3; possible D gene TRBD1, 5 bases. Germline CDR1 and CDR2: SGHTA and FQGTGA. The CDR3 spans 15 residues. With 1 base removed from V and 4 bases from J, the gap between germline ends came to 12 bases. CDR3 sequence (DNA): TGTGCCAGCAGCTTAAATCCATCCAGGGCAGATACGCAGTATTTT. Amino acids: CASSLNPSRADTQYF.

The chain combines TRBV27 with TRBJ2-7; 7 bases are shared with TRBD2. V shed 5 bases, J shed 7 bases, and the junction held 14 bases outside the gene matches. Germline-derived CDR1 and CDR2 are MNHEY and SMNVEV (reference sequence). The CDR3 sequence is 15 residues long. The CDR3 loop is CASSIARGEGKEQYF. The CDR3 nucleotides are TGTGCCAGCAGTATAGCACGCGGGGAGGGAAAAGAGCAGTACTTC.

Written as DNA, the CDR3 is TGTGCCAGCAGCTTCGCCCTAAGCGGGAGAGGCGGAGATACGCAGTATTTT. Translating gives CASSFALSGRGGDTQYF. J is TRBJ2-3 and V is TRBV7-9; 8 positions agree with TRBD2. CDR3 length equals 17 residues. Germline CDR1 reads SEHNR; CDR2 reads FQNEAQ (reference sequence). Trimming removed 3 bases from V and 5 bases from J; junction bases left unmatched: 13.

This chain links TRBV12-3 or TRBV12-4 with TRBJ2-3, with 7 bases identical to TRBD1. The junction had 7 bases not matched to a gene; V was cut back by 7 bases and J by 3 bases. The length of the CDR3 is 14 residues. CDR3 loop: CASIRGFGTDTQYF. The CDR3 coding sequence is TGTGCCAGCATCAGGGGGTTTGGAACAGATACGCAGTATTTT.

This rearrangement joins TRBV28 to TRBJ2-7; D is ambiguous. The CDR3 has 12 residues. Trimming stripped 4 bases from V and 8 bases from J, with 12 bases between. The germline V gene has CDR1 MDHEN and CDR2 SYDVKM. CDR3 DNA sequence: TGTGCCAGCAGTTCCCTCCTGGGTCAGCAGTACTTC. Protein: CASSSLLGQQYF.

CDR3 protein: CASRRGSANTGELFF. CDR3 in DNA: TGCGCCAGCAGGAGGGGTTCCGCGAACACCGGGGAGCTGTTTTTT. This chain joins TRBV5-1 and TRBJ2-2, with D possibly being TRBD1 or TRBD2 (5 bases each). The CDR3 is 15 residues long. Deletions cut 5 bases from V and 0 bases from J, with 11 bases between. Per germline, CDR1 SGHRS and CDR2 YFSETQ.

The J gene is TRBJ2-7, the V gene TRBV18; 7 bases are a match to TRBD2. The germline CDR1 and CDR2 sequences are KGHSH and LQKENI. The J segment lost 0 bases and the V segment lost 5 bases, leaving 7 bases of the junction unmatched. This CDR3 is 15 amino acids long. This CDR3 is CASSGSGSSSYEQYF. The CDR3 region has the DNA TGTGCCAGCTCAGGTAGCGGGTCCAGCTCCTACGAGCAGTACTTC.

The rearrangement uses TRBV30 and TRBJ1-1; D is perhaps TRBD1 (6 bases). Germline assignment: CDR1 GTSNPN and CDR2 SVGIG (reference sequence). V was shortened by 2 bases and J by 4 bases, with 17 bases between the two germline ends. CDR3 size: 15 residues. CDR3 nucleotide sequence: TGTGCCTGGAGTCCCCGGGCTAAGGGGGGCACTGAAGCTTTCTTT. It specifies CAWSPRAKGGTEAFF.

The rearrangement uses TRBV24-1 and TRBJ2-3; D uncertain. Germline V gene data show CDR1 as KGHDR and CDR2 as SFDVKD. The CDR3 sequence is 13 residues long. Trimming removed 7 bases at V and 0 bases at J, with 7 bases between. Here the CDR3 reads CATSGTSTDTQYF. As DNA, the CDR3 is TGTGCCACCAGCGGTACTAGCACAGATACGCAGTATTTT.

The rearrangement joins TRBV3-1 to TRBJ1-2; unclear D gene. This CDR3 comprises 13 residues. Trimming removed 5 bases at V and 3 bases at J, with 10 bases between. Per the germline V gene, CDR1 is LGHDT and CDR2 is YNNKEL (reference sequence). Here the CDR3 reads CASSSNPYYGYTF. CDR3 nucleotide sequence: TGTGCCAGCAGCTCGAACCCCTACTATGGCTACACCTTC.

The chain is built from TRBV7-2 and TRBJ2-3; 7 nucleotides align to TRBD2. CDR3 size: 14 residues. With 1 base clipped from V and 4 bases from J, the junction kept 2 bases outside the gene matches. Germline assignment: CDR1 SGHTA and CDR2 FQGNSA. The CDR3 protein is CASSLERGPDTQYF. The CDR3 region has the DNA TGTGCCAGCAGCTTAGAGCGGGGACCAGATACGCAGTATTTT.

This chain uses TRBV2 with TRBJ1-2, with D tentatively TRBD1 (5 bases). Trimming removed 6 bases at V and 8 bases at J, with 19 bases between. The CDR3 length is 14 residues. Germline-derived CDR1 and CDR2 are SNHLY and FYNNEI. CDR3 loop: CASRITGTPDGYTF. The CDR3 DNA follows: TGTGCCAGCAGGATCACCGGGACCCCAGACGGCTACACCTTC.

The genes are TRBV23-1 and TRBJ1-1, with TRBD1 matching over 7 bases. TRBV23-1 is an ORF for which the function is uncertain. J lost 9 bases, V lost 0 bases, and 4 bases had no gene match. CDR3 length: 13 amino acids. DNA of the CDR3: TGCGCCAGCAGTCAATCGAGGGGGCAGAAAGCTTTCTTT. Residues: CASSQSRGQKAFF.

V is TRBV30 and J is TRBJ2-4; unclear D gene. Trimming took 0 bases from V and 2 from J, leaving 5 bases between them. The germline V gene encodes CDR1 GTSNPN and CDR2 SVGIG (reference sequence). There are 13 residues in the CDR3. The DNA of the CDR3 is TGTGCCTGGAGTGTACACACCAAAAACATTCAGTACTTC. It yields the protein CAWSVHTKNIQYF.

This chain uses TRBV6-5 with TRBJ2-7; D is unclear. Trimming removed 0 bases from V and 0 bases from J, with 9 bases in between. Germline V gives CDR1 MNHEY, CDR2 SVGAGI. This CDR3 is built from 15 residues. DNA of the CDR3: TGTGCCAGCAGTTACTCGAGGTACAGCTCCTACGAGCAGTACTTC. This encodes CASSYSRYSSYEQYF.

The chain joins TRBV30 to TRBJ1-5, with 7 positions matching TRBD1. Trimming removed 3 bases from V and 7 bases from J; junction bases left unmatched: 9. Per germline, CDR1 GTSNPN and CDR2 SVGIG (reference sequence). The CDR3 contains 14 residues. The CDR3 region has the DNA TGTGCCTGGAGCCTTGGACAGGCAGCCCAGCCCCAGCATTTT. Translation gives CAWSLGQAAQPQHF.

This chain joins TRBV15 and TRBJ1-1, with D hard to call. The V gene's germline CDR1 is LNHNV and CDR2 YYDKDF (reference sequence). CDR3 length: 12 amino acids. Between the trimmed V and J ends, which lost 3 bases and 8 bases, there was a span of 10 bases. The DNA of the CDR3 is TGTGCCACCAGCAGGACCCGGACGGAAGCTTTCTTT. This codes for CATSRTRTEAFF.

CDR3 region: CASSRQKRLGQSFPYGYTF. The DNA of the CDR3 is TGTGCCAGCAGTCGACAGAAACGGTTGGGACAGAGTTTTCCTTATGGCTACACCTTC. The chain has TRBV6-1 and TRBJ1-2, with 7 bases that match TRBD1. The germline CDR1 and CDR2 sequences are MNHNS and SASEGT. J gave up 5 bases and V 5 bases, and 23 bases lay outside the gene matches. The CDR3 runs 19 residues.

The rearrangement links TRBV5-1 to TRBJ1-2; maybe TRBD1 (5 bases). Looked up from germline, CDR1 is SGHRS and CDR2 is YFSETQ. The CDR3 is 14 amino acids. V gave up 4 bases and J gave up 4 bases, with 14 bases separating them. The DNA for the CDR3 is TGCGCCAGCAGCGGGACCGGGACGGGCTATGGCTACACCTTC. It specifies CASSGTGTGYGYTF.